Below, 16 T cell receptor beta chains from the same sample are listed, as sequenced in a study of long-term antiretroviral therapy in people with HIV (dated by TCRdb to 2021 to 2024). The immunoSEQ hsTCRB v3.0 assay was used at survey level resolution to sequence the TRB variable region. TCRdb limited this immuneACCESS table to in-frame rearrangements with V and J called. A share of clones is missing; checked studies link under half to unresolved V genes, and the rest is unexplained. The sample table shows about 20,000 clones, and over 60% are seen once. Clones ranked in the top ten supply 12% to 15% of the sample. Here the sequenced sample was unsorted PBMCs, taken 2.9 years after starting antiretroviral therapy. The receptors were gathered from a woman aged 25-40 years with HIV.

This clone turned up a few times. J is TRBJ2-7 and V is TRBV2, with TRBD2 matching 8 bases. CDR1 is SNHLY, CDR2 FYNNEI, per germline. This CDR3 spans 16 amino acids. V shed 5 bases, J shed 4 bases, and the junction held 13 bases outside the gene matches. The DNA for the CDR3 is TGTGCCAGCAGTAGCGGGGGCCTACTCACCCTATACGAGCAGTACTTC. This sequence encodes CASSSGGLLTLYEQYF.

V and J are TRBV5-4 and TRBJ1-1, with a weak D call TRBD1 (5 bases). The CDR3 covers 12 residues. V was cut by 7 bases and J by 10 bases, with 17 bases left in between. Germline values: CDR1 SGHNT, CDR2 YYREEE (reference sequence). For the CDR3, the DNA is TGTGCCAGCCAAGGCGTGGGACCTGGAGCTTTCTTT. Protein sequence: CASQGVGPGAFF.

This rearrangement joins TRBV6-4 to TRBJ1-6; no clear D gene. Trimming stripped 2 bases from V and 8 bases from J, with 22 bases between. The CDR3 loop spans 18 amino acids. CDR1 is MRHNA and CDR2 is SNTAGT in the germline V gene. In nucleotides, the CDR3 is TGTGCCAGCAGTGACGGCCCCTTCGAAGGGAATGGTTATTCACCCCTCCACTTT. The encoded protein is CASSDGPFEGNGYSPLHF.

The chain combines TRBV18 with TRBJ2-1; 8 nucleotides agree with TRBD1. The J segment lost 4 bases and the V segment lost 0 bases, leaving 5 bases of the junction unmatched. There are 16 residues in the CDR3. Per germline, CDR1 KGHSH and CDR2 LQKENI. CDR3 residues: CASSPPSRGPYNEQFF. DNA of the CDR3: TGTGCCAGCTCACCACCGTCCAGGGGGCCTTACAATGAGCAGTTCTTC. Based on the CDR3 plus reference TRBV18 and TRBJ2-1, the full variable domain is NAGVMQNPRHLVRRRGQEARLRCSPMKGHSHVYWYRQLPEEGLKFMVYLQKENIIDESGMPKERFSAEFPKEGPSILRIQQVVRGDSAAYFCASSPPSRGPYNEQFFGPGTRLTVL.

The chain employs TRBV19 and TRBJ1-2, with unresolved D. The V gene's germline CDR1 is LNHDA and CDR2 SQIVND (reference sequence). This CDR3 is built from 14 residues. Trimming pared 8 bases from V and 4 bases from J, leaving 17 bases between. In DNA form, the CDR3 reads TGTGCCAGTTGCTTCGGCCCTGGATGCTATGGCTACACCTTC. Its translation is CASCFGPGCYGYTF.

V usage is TRBV18 and J usage is TRBJ2-5; D may be TRBD1 or TRBD2 (5 bases each). Between the trimmed V and J ends, which lost 1 base and 1 base, there was a span of 13 bases. This CDR3 is 16 amino acids long. Germline V gene data show CDR1 as KGHSH and CDR2 as LQKENI. As DNA, the CDR3 is TGTGCCAGCTCACCACTGGCAATTGGGACCCAAGAGACCCAGTACTTC. Translated, it gives CASSPLAIGTQETQYF.

This chain connects TRBV29-1 to TRBJ1-1, with no clear D. The V end was cut by 1 base, the J end by 3 bases, with 6 bases between. CDR1 is SQVTM and CDR2 is ANQGSEA in the germline V gene. This CDR3 comprises 12 residues. The CDR3 protein is CSVEAPHTEAFF. The CDR3 coding sequence is TGCAGCGTTGAAGCCCCTCACACTGAAGCTTTCTTT.

This clone was seen a single time. V and J are TRBV4-1 and TRBJ1-3, with TRBD1 as a possible D gene (6 bases). The germline V and J ends were trimmed by 6 bases and 4 bases, with 16 bases remaining between them. The CDR3 is 15 residues long. Germline V gene sequence: CDR1 MGHRA, CDR2 YSYEKL. The CDR3, as DNA: TGCGCCAGCAGGATCAACACAGGGCCAGGAAACACCATATATTTT. It is translated as CASRINTGPGNTIYF.

The chain uses TRBV7-9 and TRBJ2-6, with D possibly being TRBD2 (5 bases). The germline V gene has CDR1 SEHNR and CDR2 FQNEAQ (reference sequence). Trimming took 5 bases from V and 4 from J, leaving 21 bases between them. The CDR3 length is 18 residues. This CDR3 reads CASSQRAGVGTGANVLTF. The CDR3 bases are TGTGCCAGCAGCCAAAGGGCCGGGGTAGGCACAGGGGCCAACGTCCTGACTTTC.

The rearrangement joins TRBV14 to TRBJ2-1, with D maybe TRBD2 (6 bases). The ends were cut back, 7 bases at V and 2 bases at J, with 9 bases in the middle. Germline CDR1 and CDR2: SGHDN and FVKESK. The CDR3 has 13 residues. Here the CDR3 reads CASNRGTYNEQFF. In nucleotides, the CDR3 is TGTGCCAGCAACCGGGGGACCTACAATGAGCAGTTCTTC. The full variable domain, completed using reference TRBV14 and TRBJ2-1, is EAGVTQFPSHSVIEKGQTVTLRCDPISGHDNLYWYRRVMGKEIKFLLHFVKESKQDESGMPNNRFLAERTGGTYSTLKVQPAELEDSGVYFCASNRGTYNEQFFGPGTRLTVL.

The chain joins TRBV18 to TRBJ2-5, with D possibly TRBD2 on 6 matching bases. V was cut by 1 base and J by 5 bases, with 8 bases left in between. The CDR3 contains 13 residues. Germline CDR1 KGHSH, CDR2 LQKENI. The CDR3 DNA reads as TGTGCCAGCTCACCACGACTAGGCGAGACCCAGTACTTC. Translation: CASSPRLGETQYF.

This sequence joins TRBV10-2 and TRBJ2-2; tentative D call: TRBD1 (5 bases). The CDR3 is 14 residues long. V lost 7 bases to trimming and J lost 3 bases, with 12 bases between them. Germline CDR1 is WSHSY and CDR2 is SAAADI. For the CDR3, the DNA is TGCGCCAGCATAAGATCCAGGGACACCGGGGAGCTGTTTTTT. Protein product: CASIRSRDTGELFF.

The rearrangement joins TRBV30 to TRBJ2-6; tentative D call: TRBD1 (5 bases). V was clipped by 6 bases and J by 4 bases, with 13 bases between them. Germline V gives CDR1 GTSNPN, CDR2 SVGIG (reference sequence). The CDR3 runs 14 residues. The DNA of the CDR3 is TGTGCCTGCCAGACAGCGACCGGGGCCAACGTCCTGACTTTC. This sequence encodes CACQTATGANVLTF.

The chain combines TRBV7-3 with TRBJ2-3; 7 nucleotides agree with TRBD2. With 4 bases clipped from V and 13 bases from J, the junction kept 11 bases outside the gene matches. The CDR3 runs 13 residues. Germline values: CDR1 SGHTA, CDR2 FQGTGA. The chain's CDR3 is CASSSTNLAEKYF. CDR3 DNA sequence: TGTGCCAGCAGCTCGACCAATCTAGCGGAGAAGTATTTT.

The V and J genes are TRBV7-6 and TRBJ2-5; D remains ambiguous. V lost 0 bases and J lost 2, with 10 bases in between. CDR3 length: 15 residues. The germline V gene encodes CDR1 SGHVS and CDR2 FNYEAQ. CDR3 protein: CASSLASGDQETQYF. CDR3 bases: TGTGCCAGCAGCTTAGCCTCAGGAGATCAAGAGACCCAGTACTTC.

The chain combines TRBV19 with TRBJ2-7; 9 bases are a match to TRBD1. CDR3 length equals 13 residues. J lost 7 bases, V lost 9 bases, and 10 bases had no gene match. Germline V gene sequence: CDR1 LNHDA, CDR2 SQIVND (reference sequence). This chain's CDR3 is CARSSGTGSEQYV. The CDR3 nucleotides are TGTGCCAGGTCCTCCGGGACAGGGAGTGAGCAGTACGTC.